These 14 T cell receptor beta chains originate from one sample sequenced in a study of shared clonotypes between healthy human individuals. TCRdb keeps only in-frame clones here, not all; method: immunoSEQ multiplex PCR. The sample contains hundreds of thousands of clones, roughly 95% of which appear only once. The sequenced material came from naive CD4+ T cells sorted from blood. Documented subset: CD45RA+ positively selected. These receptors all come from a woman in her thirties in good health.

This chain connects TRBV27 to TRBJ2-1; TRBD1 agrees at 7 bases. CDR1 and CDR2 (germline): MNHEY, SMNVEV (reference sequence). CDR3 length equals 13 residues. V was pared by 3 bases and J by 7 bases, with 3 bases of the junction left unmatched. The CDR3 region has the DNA TGTGCCAGCAGTTTGGTACAGGGGAATGAGCAGTTCTTC. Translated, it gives CASSLVQGNEQFF.

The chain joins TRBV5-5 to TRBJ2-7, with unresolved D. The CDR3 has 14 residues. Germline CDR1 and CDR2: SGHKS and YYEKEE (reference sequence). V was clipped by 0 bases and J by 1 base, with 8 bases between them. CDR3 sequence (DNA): TGTGCCAGCAGCTTGGCCTCCACATCCTACGAGCAGTACTTC. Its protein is CASSLASTSYEQYF.

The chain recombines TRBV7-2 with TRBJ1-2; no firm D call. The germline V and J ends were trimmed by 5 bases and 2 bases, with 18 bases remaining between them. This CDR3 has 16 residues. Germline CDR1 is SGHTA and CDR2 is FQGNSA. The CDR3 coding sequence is TGTGCCAGCAGCCAAAGTCCGGGGTCGCTCAACTATGGCTACACCTTC. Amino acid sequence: CASSQSPGSLNYGYTF.

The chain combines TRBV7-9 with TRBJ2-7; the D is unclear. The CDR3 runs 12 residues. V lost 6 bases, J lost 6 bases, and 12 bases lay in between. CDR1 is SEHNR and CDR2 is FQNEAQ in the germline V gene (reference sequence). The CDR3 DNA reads TGTGCCAGCAGAAAAACCAGCAGCGAGCAGTACTTC. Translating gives CASRKTSSEQYF.

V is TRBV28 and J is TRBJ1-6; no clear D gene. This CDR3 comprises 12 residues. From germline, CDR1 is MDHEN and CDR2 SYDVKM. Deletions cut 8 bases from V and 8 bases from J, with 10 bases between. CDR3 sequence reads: CASGPPHSPLHF. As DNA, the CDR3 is TGTGCCAGCGGCCCACCCCATTCACCCCTCCACTTT.

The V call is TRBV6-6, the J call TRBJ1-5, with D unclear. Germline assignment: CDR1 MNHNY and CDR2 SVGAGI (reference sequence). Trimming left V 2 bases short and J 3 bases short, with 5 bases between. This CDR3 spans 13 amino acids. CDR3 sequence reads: CASSYGANQPQHF. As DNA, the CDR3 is TGTGCCAGCAGTTACGGTGCCAATCAGCCCCAGCATTTT.

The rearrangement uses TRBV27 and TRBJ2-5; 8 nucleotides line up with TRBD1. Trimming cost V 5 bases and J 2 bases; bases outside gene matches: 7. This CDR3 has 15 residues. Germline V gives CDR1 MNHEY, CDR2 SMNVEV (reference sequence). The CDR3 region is CASSGLGTGQETQYF. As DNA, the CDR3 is TGTGCCAGCAGTGGTCTCGGGACAGGACAAGAGACCCAGTACTTC.

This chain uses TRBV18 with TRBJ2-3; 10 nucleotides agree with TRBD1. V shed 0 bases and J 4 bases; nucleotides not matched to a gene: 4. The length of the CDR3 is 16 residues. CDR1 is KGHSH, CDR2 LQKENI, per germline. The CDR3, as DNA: TGTGCCAGCTCACCACCTGGGGACAGGGGAGCAGATACGCAGTATTTT. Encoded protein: CASSPPGDRGADTQYF.

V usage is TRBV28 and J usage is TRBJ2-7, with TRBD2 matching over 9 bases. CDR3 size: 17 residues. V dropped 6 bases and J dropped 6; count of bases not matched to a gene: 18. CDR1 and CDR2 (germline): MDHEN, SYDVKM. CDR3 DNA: TGTGCCAGCAGCATAGGAGGAGGCGGGAGGGTGATAGGCGAGCAGTACTTC. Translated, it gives CASSIGGGGRVIGEQYF.

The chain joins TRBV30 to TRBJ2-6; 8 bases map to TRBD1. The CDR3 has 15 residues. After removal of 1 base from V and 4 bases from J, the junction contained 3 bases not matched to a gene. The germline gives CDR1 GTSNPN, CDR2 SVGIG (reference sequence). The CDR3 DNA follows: TGTGCCTGGAGTGGGACAGGGTCCGGGGCCAACGTCCTGACTTTC. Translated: CAWSGTGSGANVLTF.

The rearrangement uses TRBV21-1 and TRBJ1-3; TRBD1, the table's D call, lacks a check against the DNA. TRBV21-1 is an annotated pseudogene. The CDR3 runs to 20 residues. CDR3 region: CASSKAFQPGQGLSGNTIYF. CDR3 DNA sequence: TGTGCCAGCAGCAAAGCTTTCCAGCCGGGACAGGGCCTTTCTGGAAACACCATATATTTT.

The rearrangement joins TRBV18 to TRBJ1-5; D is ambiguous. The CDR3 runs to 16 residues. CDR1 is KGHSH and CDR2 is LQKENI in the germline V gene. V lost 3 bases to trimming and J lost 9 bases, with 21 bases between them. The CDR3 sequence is CASSPSRALLKRPQHF. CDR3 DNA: TGTGCCAGCTCACCTTCTAGAGCCCTATTGAAGAGGCCCCAGCATTTT.

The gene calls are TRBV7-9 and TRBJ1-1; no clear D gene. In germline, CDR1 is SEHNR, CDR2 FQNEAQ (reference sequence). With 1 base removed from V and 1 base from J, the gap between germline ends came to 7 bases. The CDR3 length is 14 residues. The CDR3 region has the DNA TGTGCCAGCAGCTTAGATCACAGGAACACTGAAGCTTTCTTT. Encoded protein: CASSLDHRNTEAFF.

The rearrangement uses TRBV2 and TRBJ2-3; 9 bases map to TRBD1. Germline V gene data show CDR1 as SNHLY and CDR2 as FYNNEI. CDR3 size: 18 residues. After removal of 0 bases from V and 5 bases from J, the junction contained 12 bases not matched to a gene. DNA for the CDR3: TGTGCCAGCAGTGAAGCGCTAGACTCACAGGGGGCGGGAGATACGCAGTATTTT. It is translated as CASSEALDSQGAGDTQYF. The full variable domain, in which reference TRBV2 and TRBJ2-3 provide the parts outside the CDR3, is EPEVTQTPSHQVTQMGQEVILRCVPISNHLYFYWYRQILGQKVEFLVSFYNNEISEKSEIFDDQFSVERPDGSNFTLKIRSTKLEDSAMYFCASSEALDSQGAGDTQYFGPGTRLTVL.